Given below is one T cell receptor (beta chain) in context. The antigen remains unidentified. The sample comes from a study of shared clonotypes between healthy human individuals. Study observations and caveats: Clonotypes not shared had lower generation probabilities than those common to all four donors.

Assay execution took place at the deep level. Sorted-subset replicate PCR reactions contained 200 to 250 ng DNA, corresponding to tens of thousands of T cell genomes. Generated by immunoSEQ multiplex PCR, the TCRdb table keeps only in-frame clones and is missing some. The sample consists of about 820,000 clones, approximately 92% of them appearing once. The naive CD8 subset, CD45RO-negative cells positively selected for CCR7, excluded terminally differentiated effector memory CD45RA+ cells. Caucasian adults living in Nashville, Tennessee, provided all samples. CDR1 SNHLY and CDR2 FYNNEI come from the germline V gene. The CDR3 totals 14 residues. The ends were cut back, 7 bases at V and 1 base at J, with 13 bases in the middle.

The sample consisted of naive CD8+ T cells sorted from blood. The chain has TRBV2 and TRBJ1-1; D remains ambiguous. The sequence came from a young man in good health. CDR3 DNA sequence: TGTGCCAGCACCGACGGATCCAAGAACACTGAAGCTTTCTTT. Translating it yields CASTDGSKNTEAFF.